The sequence of this T cell receptor beta chain was determined in a study of shared clonotypes between healthy human individuals. Naive CD8 cells comprised CD45RO-negative, CCR7-positively selected cells, excluding terminally differentiated effector memory CD45RA+ cells. Worth noting for this clone: The antigen is not known.

V lost 1 base and J 4 bases, leaving 14 bases between the germline ends. CDR1 SGHDT and CDR2 YYEEEE come from the germline V gene. The CDR3 contains 15 residues. Regarding the study as a whole: Compared with clonotypes that all four donors shared, non-shared clonotypes had lower generation probabilities. Naive subsets generally exceeded memory subsets in estimated richness.

Each PCR replicate from the sorted subsets contained about 210 ng DNA, which is roughly 33,000 T cell genomes. This table comes from immunoSEQ multiplex PCR, and its TCRdb copy is limited to in-frame clones, with some not included. The sample lists roughly 2 million clones, about 95% occurring once. The receptor comes from a man in his late teens or twenties in good health. The chain is built from TRBV5-6 and TRBJ1-1; no clear D gene. Source material: naive CD8+ T cells sorted from blood. The CDR3 DNA reads as TGTGCCAGCAGCTTGAATTGGCCGATGCTCACTGAAGCTTTCTTT. Protein: CASSLNWPMLTEAFF.